The 31 T cell receptor beta chains given below trace back to one sample, sequenced in a study of early T cells in non-severe SARS-CoV-2 infection. TCRdb itself ran the 5' RACE reads through MiXCR, one entry per CDR3 protein. The table has 75,000 to 95,000 distinct CDR3 sequences, around a sixth seen once. Source: whole blood, taken at baseline. These receptors were taken from an adult who was a healthcare worker with PCR-confirmed SARS-CoV-2 infection or an uninfected control (not recorded which).

The chain employs TRBV2 and TRBJ2-1; 11 nucleotides agree with TRBD2. Germline CDR1 reads SNHLY; CDR2 reads FYNNEI. The CDR3 spans 18 residues. V lost 5 bases, J lost 7 bases, and 16 bases stayed unmatched. CDR3 DNA: TGTGCCAGCAGTCAAGGACTAGCGGGTAATCGGTTTGGGAATGAGCAGTTCTTC. This sequence encodes CASSQGLAGNRFGNEQFF.

This chain links TRBV12-5 with TRBJ2-5; D call uncertain. V lost 3 bases and J 5 bases, leaving 7 bases between the germline ends. Looked up from germline, CDR1 is LGHNT and CDR2 is FRNRAP. The CDR3 is made up of 12 amino acids. CDR3 coding DNA: TGTGCTAGTGGTTTATCCGGGGAGACCCAGTACTTC. Its translation is CASGLSGETQYF.

V usage is TRBV7-9 and J usage is TRBJ2-3; D might be TRBD2 (6 bases). The germline gives CDR1 SEHNR, CDR2 FQNEAQ (reference sequence). The CDR3 is made up of 12 amino acids. Trimming took 2 bases from V and 8 from J, leaving 8 bases between them. The DNA of the CDR3 is TGTGCCAGCAGCTTATCGGAGGGTACGCAGTATTTT. It codes for CASSLSEGTQYF.

This clonotype was observed a handful of times. The rearrangement links TRBV29-1 to TRBJ2-1; TRBD2 matches 9 bases. The CDR3 runs 17 residues. Unmatched junction bases numbered 15, after V lost 0 bases and J lost 9 bases. Per the germline V gene, CDR1 is SQVTM and CDR2 is ANQGSEA. DNA of the CDR3: TGCAGCGTTGAAGATCGCGCTAGCGGGATTCATGGGGGTGAGCAGTTCTTC. Its protein product is CSVEDRASGIHGGEQFF.

This clonotype was detected a few times. J is TRBJ2-1 and V is TRBV5-4; D gene ambiguous. This CDR3 is 13 amino acids long. V gave up 1 base and J gave up 5 bases, with 7 bases separating them. Germline loops: CDR1 SGHNT, CDR2 YYREEE (reference sequence). The CDR3 reads CASSLSADNEQFF. Written as DNA, the CDR3 is TGTGCCAGCAGCTTGTCGGCAGACAATGAGCAGTTCTTC.

The chain's CDR3 is CASSVGAGANVLTF. The DNA of the CDR3 is TGTGCCAGCAGTGTAGGTGCTGGGGCCAACGTCCTGACTTTC. The J gene is TRBJ2-6, the V gene TRBV6-1; D is ambiguous. This CDR3 is 14 amino acids long. With 4 bases removed from V and 2 bases from J, the gap between germline ends came to 6 bases. Germline lookup yields CDR1 MNHNS and CDR2 SASEGT.

The sample holds a few counts of this clonotype. This chain joins TRBV6-1 and TRBJ2-2; possibly TRBD2 for D (5 bases). The CDR3 has 15 amino acids. Trimming took 4 bases from V and 3 from J, leaving 12 bases between them. From germline, CDR1 is MNHNS and CDR2 SASEGT. CDR3 in DNA: TGTGCCAGCAGTGCCTTCATTAGCGACACCGGGGAGCTGTTTTTT. Protein: CASSAFISDTGELFF.

The V call is TRBV20-1, the J call TRBJ1-6; tentative D call: TRBD1 (6 bases). CDR1 is DFQATT, CDR2 SNEGSKA, per germline (reference sequence). The CDR3 is 13 residues long. CDR3 in DNA: TGCAGCGTGGGCGGGGGCATGGATTCACCCCTCCACTTT. It codes for CSVGGGMDSPLHF.

This clonotype was recorded a few times. The chain's CDR3 is CASSGGPDEQYF. CDR3 bases: TGTGCCAGTAGCGGGGGCCCGGACGAGCAGTACTTC. J is TRBJ2-7 and V is TRBV19; perhaps D is TRBD1 or TRBD2 (6 bases each). From germline, CDR1 is LNHDA and CDR2 SQIVND (reference sequence). The V end was cut by 6 bases, the J end by 5 bases, with 11 bases between. CDR3 length equals 12 residues.

The CDR3 sequence is CASTSGSSYNEQFF. The CDR3 DNA reads TGTGCCAGCACGAGCGGGAGCTCCTACAATGAGCAGTTCTTC. The chain recombines TRBV27 with TRBJ2-1; 8 positions match TRBD2. V was pared by 7 bases and J by 0 bases, with 2 bases of the junction left unmatched. CDR1 is MNHEY and CDR2 is SMNVEV in the germline V gene (reference sequence). The CDR3 is 14 residues long.

The J gene is TRBJ2-3, the V gene TRBV12-3 or TRBV12-4, with D uncertain. The CDR3 extends over 13 amino acids. Trimming stripped 5 bases from V and 5 bases from J, with 11 bases between. CDR3 sequence reads: CASSLGPGDTQYF. CDR3 bases: TGTGCCAGCAGTCTAGGCCCGGGAGATACGCAGTATTTT.

The chain employs TRBV2 and TRBJ2-2; the D gene is possibly TRBD2 (6 bases). This CDR3 contains 12 residues. Trimming stripped 7 bases from V and 6 bases from J, with 9 bases between. The V gene's germline CDR1 is SNHLY and CDR2 FYNNEI. CDR3 DNA: TGTGCCAGCACGGGGGACGCCGGGGAGCTGTTTTTT. Translating it yields CASTGDAGELFF.

A few counts support this clonotype. This rearrangement joins TRBV19 to TRBJ2-3; D perhaps matches TRBD2 (6 bases). V was pared by 4 bases and J by 2 bases, with 19 bases between. CDR3 length: 17 residues. Germline V gives CDR1 LNHDA, CDR2 SQIVND (reference sequence). The CDR3 sequence: CASSTPGLRRYTDTQYF. The DNA of the CDR3 is TGTGCCAGTAGTACTCCGGGACTGAGGAGATACACAGATACGCAGTATTTT.

This clonotype was seen more than once but under ten times. The V and J genes are TRBV1 and TRBJ2-7; whether TRBD2, the table's D call, matches the DNA was not checked. TRBV1 is a documented pseudogene. The CDR3 contains 16 residues. This chain's CDR3 is CTSSQAITRTRYEQYF. In DNA, the CDR3 is TGCACCAGCAGCCAAGCAATCACTAGGACCCGTTACGAGCAGTACTTC.

This clonotype has only a few counts. V and J are TRBV7-9 and TRBJ2-1; D is undetermined. Trimming cost V 5 bases and J 10 bases, with 12 bases left between them. The CDR3 consists of 12 residues. Germline CDR1 reads SEHNR; CDR2 reads FQNEAQ (reference sequence). The CDR3 DNA sequence: TGTGCCAGCAGCCAGCACACCGAAGAGCAGTTCTTC. It yields the protein CASSQHTEEQFF.

This clonotype was detected many times. In nucleotides, the CDR3 is TGTGCCATCAGTGACACAGGGCCCTTCTACACCTTC. Amino acids: CAISDTGPFYTF. The rearrangement links TRBV10-3 to TRBJ1-2; possible D gene TRBD1, 6 bases. The CDR3 extends over 12 amino acids. The germline V and J ends were trimmed by 3 bases and 10 bases, with 12 bases remaining between them. Looked up from germline, CDR1 is ENHRY and CDR2 is SYGVKD.

The chain carries TRBV7-9 and TRBJ2-5; no definite D call. Germline V lookup: CDR1 SEHNR, CDR2 FQNEAQ (reference sequence). CDR3 length: 12 residues. V was clipped by 3 bases and J by 1 base, with 3 bases between them. DNA for the CDR3: TGTGCCAGCAGCTTGACCCAAGAGACCCAGTACTTC. This translates into CASSLTQETQYF.

This clonotype was detected many times. The chain is built from TRBV12-3 or TRBV12-4 and TRBJ2-1; 10 bases agree with TRBD2. The CDR3 sequence is 14 residues long. Unmatched junction bases numbered 5, after V lost 7 bases and J lost 5 bases. The DNA for the CDR3 is TGTGCCAGCACAGCGGGAGGGCTAAACAATGAGCAGTTCTTC. Its protein is CASTAGGLNNEQFF.

The table lists this clonotype with many counts. This rearrangement joins TRBV7-9 to TRBJ1-1; the D is unclear. This CDR3 region has 13 residues. Trimming removed 2 bases at V and 5 bases at J, with 9 bases between. CDR1 is SEHNR and CDR2 is FQNEAQ in the germline V gene (reference sequence). Here the CDR3 reads CASSLKTGTEAFF. The CDR3 DNA reads TGTGCCAGCAGCTTAAAAACCGGGACTGAAGCTTTCTTT.

The rearrangement links TRBV4-3 to TRBJ2-7; 7 bases are a match to TRBD1. Per the germline V gene, CDR1 is LGHNA and CDR2 is YSLEER. V lost 3 bases to trimming and J lost 2 bases; unmatched junction nucleotides: 7. The CDR3 extends over 15 amino acids. The CDR3 reads CASSQRPDRPYEQYF. Written as DNA, the CDR3 is TGCGCCAGCAGCCAGCGCCCGGACAGGCCCTACGAGCAGTACTTC.

This clonotype showed up just a few times. The chain employs TRBV2 and TRBJ2-3, with 7 bases lining up with TRBD1. The CDR3 length is 15 residues. J gave up 3 bases and V 4 bases, and 7 bases lay outside the gene matches. The germline gives CDR1 SNHLY, CDR2 FYNNEI. DNA for the CDR3: TGTGCCAGCAGTGCGGACAGGTTGGGGACAGATACGCAGTATTTT. Translating gives CASSADRLGTDTQYF.

This clonotype was counted at least ten times. The CDR3 spells CASSELEGGDRYIQYF. The DNA for the CDR3 is TGTGCCAGCAGTGAATTGGAAGGGGGCGACAGGTACATTCAGTACTTC. The chain joins TRBV25-1 to TRBJ2-4, with TRBD1 identical over 7 bases. Per germline, CDR1 MGHDK and CDR2 SYGVNS. After removal of 1 base from V and 8 bases from J, the junction contained 11 bases not matched to a gene. This CDR3 has 16 residues.

The gene calls are TRBV5-1 and TRBJ2-5, with 8 bases matching TRBD1. Trimming cost V 3 bases and J 2 bases; bases outside gene matches: 3. The V gene's germline CDR1 is SGHRS and CDR2 YFSETQ. The CDR3 covers 14 residues. CDR3 sequence (DNA): TGCGCCAGCAGCTGGGACAGGTCACAAGAGACCCAGTACTTC. Its protein is CASSWDRSQETQYF.

This chain connects TRBV30 to TRBJ2-1; possibly TRBD1 or TRBD2 for D (5 bases each). CDR1 is GTSNPN, CDR2 SVGIG, per germline (reference sequence). This CDR3 spans 11 amino acids. Trimming took off 5 bases at V and 5 bases at J, with 7 bases between the two ends. This chain's CDR3 is CAWGTNNEQFF. CDR3 DNA: TGTGCCTGGGGGACGAACAATGAGCAGTTCTTC.

V is TRBV2 and J is TRBJ2-5; maybe TRBD2 (5 bases). Between the trimmed V and J ends, which lost 8 bases and 3 bases, there was a span of 10 bases. Per germline, CDR1 SNHLY and CDR2 FYNNEI. This CDR3 contains 12 residues. The CDR3 here is CASGGGEETQYF. CDR3 nucleotides: TGTGCCAGCGGAGGAGGAGAAGAGACCCAGTACTTC.

Ten or more counts support this clonotype. V gene TRBV10-3 combines with J gene TRBJ1-1; D might be TRBD1 (5 bases). Trimming took off 0 bases at V and 4 bases at J, with 6 bases between the two ends. Per germline, CDR1 ENHRY and CDR2 SYGVKD. CDR3 length: 13 residues. The CDR3 spells CAISESGGTEAFF. CDR3 DNA: TGTGCCATCAGTGAGTCCGGGGGCACTGAAGCTTTCTTT.

The chain employs TRBV6-1 and TRBJ2-3; D remains unclear. The CDR3 contains 13 residues. V lost 0 bases and J 6 bases, leaving 7 bases between the germline ends. Germline V gene data show CDR1 as MNHNS and CDR2 as SASEGT. CDR3 DNA: TGTGCCAGCAGTGAAGCGCAAACGGATACGCAGTATTTT. Translation gives CASSEAQTDTQYF.

For the CDR3, the DNA is TGTGCCAGCAGCTTCCACACCGGGGAGCTGTTTTTT. Amino acid sequence: CASSFHTGELFF. This chain connects TRBV7-6 to TRBJ2-2; D unresolved. V lost 3 bases and J lost 3, with 2 bases in between. Germline V gives CDR1 SGHVS, CDR2 FNYEAQ. This CDR3 spans 12 amino acids. Complete variable domain (other parts from reference TRBV7-6 and TRBJ2-2): GAGVSQSPRYKVTKRGQDVALRCDPISGHVSLYWYRQALGQGPEFLTYFNYEAQQDKSGLPNDRFSAERPEGSISTLTIQRTEQRDSAMYRCASSFHTGELFFGEGSRLTVL.

This clonotype was detected a few times. The V gene is TRBV5-6, the J gene TRBJ1-1; D is perhaps TRBD1 (5 bases). CDR3 size: 14 residues. The germline V gene encodes CDR1 SGHDT and CDR2 YYEEEE. V was pared by 1 base and J by 3 bases, with 10 bases between. DNA of the CDR3: TGTGCCAGCAGCTTGTGGATGGGGGACACTGAAGCTTTCTTT. It specifies CASSLWMGDTEAFF.

This clonotype was observed a few times. V gene TRBV21-1 combines with J gene TRBJ2-1; the table's D call of TRBD2 was not tested on the DNA. TRBV21-1 is listed as a pseudogene. The CDR3 loop spans 17 amino acids. The CDR3 DNA follows: TGTGCCAGCAGCTTCCGAACTAGCGGGAGGTCGTACAATGAGCAGTTCTTC. Translating it yields CASSFRTSGRSYNEQFF.

This clonotype occurred a few times. The chain employs TRBV5-1 and TRBJ2-3; D remains unclear. V lost 2 bases and J lost 4, with 8 bases in between. Germline CDR1 reads SGHRS; CDR2 reads YFSETQ. The CDR3 length is 13 residues. The CDR3, as DNA: TGCGCCAGCAGCTTTCTCCGGGCAGATACGCAGTATTTT. As protein: CASSFLRADTQYF.